This T cell receptor beta chain is drawn from a study of blood T cell repertoires in COVID-19. Some clones are missing from TCRdb's copy, which holds only in-frame ones; the method was immunoSEQ multiplex PCR. The sample contains fewer than 90,000 clones, 60% to 80% of which appear only once. The CDR3 is 12 residues long. V was trimmed by 6 bases and J by 5 bases, leaving 9 bases between them. This rearrangement joins TRBV12-3 or TRBV12-4 to TRBJ2-3; no firm D call. This TCR was recovered from a woman between 45 and 60 years old with acute or convalescent COVID-19. The specimen sequenced was peripheral blood. CDR3 in amino acids: CASSLRGDTQYF. The CDR3 DNA sequence: TGTGCCAGCAGCCTTAGAGGAGATACGCAGTATTTT.